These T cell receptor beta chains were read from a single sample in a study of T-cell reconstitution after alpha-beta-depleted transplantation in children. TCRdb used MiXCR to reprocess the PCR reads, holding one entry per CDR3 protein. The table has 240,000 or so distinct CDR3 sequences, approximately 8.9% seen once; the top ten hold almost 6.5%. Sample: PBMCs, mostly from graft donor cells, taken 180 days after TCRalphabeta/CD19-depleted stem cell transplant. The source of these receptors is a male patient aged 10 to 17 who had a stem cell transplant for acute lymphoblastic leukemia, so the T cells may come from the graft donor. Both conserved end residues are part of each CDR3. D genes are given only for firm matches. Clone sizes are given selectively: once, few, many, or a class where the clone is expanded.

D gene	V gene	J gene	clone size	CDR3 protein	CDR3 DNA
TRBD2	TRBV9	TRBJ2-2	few	CASSFSGGGTGELFF	TGTGCCAGCAGCTTCAGCGGGGGCGGCACCGGGGAGCTGTTTTTT
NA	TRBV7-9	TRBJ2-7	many	CASSFTHEQYF	TGTGCCAGCAGCTTTACCCACGAGCAGTACTTC
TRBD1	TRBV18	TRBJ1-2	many	CASSPRDRGPNYGYTF	TGTGCCAGCTCACCACGGGACAGGGGCCCCAACTATGGCTACACCTTC
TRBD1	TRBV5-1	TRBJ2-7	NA	CASSVTGTGLYEQYF	TGCGCCAGCAGCGTTACCGGGACAGGCCTTTACGAGCAGTACTTC
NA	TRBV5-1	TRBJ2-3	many	CASSLTDRPPDTQYF	TGCGCCAGCAGCTTGACGGACCGTCCTCCAGATACGCAGTATTTT
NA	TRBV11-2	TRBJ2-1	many	CATLQEAFAEQFF	TGTGCCACCCTCCAGGAGGCTTTCGCTGAGCAGTTCTTC
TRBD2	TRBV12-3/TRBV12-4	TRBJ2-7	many	CASRPLAGFGEQYF	TGTGCCAGCAGACCACTAGCGGGGTTTGGAGAGCAGTACTTC
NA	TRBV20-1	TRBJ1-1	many	CSASRTGGTEAFF	TGCAGTGCTAGTCGGACGGGGGGCACTGAAGCTTTCTTT
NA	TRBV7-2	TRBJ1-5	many	CASSSRGQPQHF	TGTGCCAGCAGCTCCCGGGGTCAGCCCCAGCATTTT
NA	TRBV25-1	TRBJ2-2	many	CASSELWQINTGELFF	TGTGCCAGCAGTGAATTGTGGCAGATAAACACCGGGGAGCTGTTTTTT
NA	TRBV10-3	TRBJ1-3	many	CAISAIASGNTIYF	TGTGCCATCAGTGCCATCGCCTCTGGAAACACCATATATTTT
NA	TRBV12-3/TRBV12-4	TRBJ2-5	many	CASSDRGAQETQYF	TGTGCCAGCAGCGACCGGGGGGCCCAAGAGACCCAGTACTTC
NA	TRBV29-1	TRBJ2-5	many	CSVEGGTETQYF	TGCAGCGTAGAAGGGGGGACAGAGACCCAGTACTTC
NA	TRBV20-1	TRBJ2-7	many	CSAVRGVEQYF	TGCAGTGCTGTCCGAGGGGTTGAGCAGTACTTC
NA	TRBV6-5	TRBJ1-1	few	CASSFFGGGGTEAFF	TGTGCCAGCAGTTTTTTTGGGGGCGGTGGCACTGAAGCTTTCTTT
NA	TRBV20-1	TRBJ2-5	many	CSARLLGETQYF	TGCAGTGCTAGATTACTCGGGGAGACCCAGTACTTC
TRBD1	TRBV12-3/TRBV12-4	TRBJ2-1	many	CASSYRGHYNEQFF	TGTGCCAGCAGCTACAGGGGGCATTACAATGAGCAGTTCTTC
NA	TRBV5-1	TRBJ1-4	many	CASSLTGKEKLFF	TGCGCCAGCAGCTTGACAGGGAAAGAAAAACTGTTTTTT
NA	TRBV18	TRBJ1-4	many	CASSPTRGATNEKLFF	TGTGCCAGCTCACCGACGAGGGGGGCAACTAATGAAAAACTGTTTTTT
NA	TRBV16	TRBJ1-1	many	CASSQLKGTNTEAFF	TGTGCCAGCAGCCAATTGAAAGGGACGAACACTGAAGCTTTCTTT
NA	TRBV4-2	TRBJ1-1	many	CASSQIRWRDAGTEAFF	TGTGCCAGCAGCCAAATACGTTGGAGGGACGCGGGGACTGAAGCTTTCTTT
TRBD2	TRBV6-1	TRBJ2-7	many	CARYIHWGGYEQYF	TGTGCCAGATACATACACTGGGGGGGTTACGAGCAGTACTTC
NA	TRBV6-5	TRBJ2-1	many	CASSPLTGDNEQFF	TGTGCCAGCAGTCCCCTCACGGGCGACAATGAGCAGTTCTTC
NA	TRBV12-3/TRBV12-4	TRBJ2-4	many	CASRRSDGKVKNIQYF	TGTGCCAGCAGGAGATCAGACGGAAAGGTTAAAAACATTCAGTACTTC
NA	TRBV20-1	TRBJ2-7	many	CSARVGSPSYEQYF	TGCAGTGCTAGAGTGGGTAGCCCCTCATACGAGCAGTACTTC
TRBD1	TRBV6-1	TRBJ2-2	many	CASSQQGAYTGELFF	TGTGCCAGCAGTCAACAGGGGGCTTACACCGGGGAGCTGTTTTTT
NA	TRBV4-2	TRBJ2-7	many	CASSPGQLTYEQYF	TGTGCCAGCAGCCCTGGGCAGCTCACCTACGAGCAGTACTTC
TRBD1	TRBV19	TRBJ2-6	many	CASTYSGTANSGANVLTF	TGTGCCAGTACATACTCCGGGACAGCCAACTCTGGGGCCAACGTCCTGACTTTC
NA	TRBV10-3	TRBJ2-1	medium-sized	CAITRDHEQFF	TGTGCCATCACCCGGGACCATGAGCAGTTCTTC
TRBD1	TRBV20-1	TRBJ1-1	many	CSAATGASNTEAFF	TGCAGTGCAGCGACAGGGGCCTCGAACACTGAAGCTTTCTTT
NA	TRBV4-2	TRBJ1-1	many	CASSQGGAVNTEAFF	TGTGCCAGCAGCCAAGGGGGGGCTGTGAACACTGAAGCTTTCTTT
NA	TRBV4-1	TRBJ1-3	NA	CASSHPGNTIYF	TGCGCCAGCAGCCACCCTGGAAACACCATATATTTT
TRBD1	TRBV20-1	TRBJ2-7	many	CSASDRDEQYF	TGCAGTGCTAGCGACAGGGACGAGCAGTACTTC
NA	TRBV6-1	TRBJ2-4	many	CASRGGLAKNIQYF	TGTGCCAGCAGAGGCGGCCTAGCCAAAAACATTCAGTACTTC
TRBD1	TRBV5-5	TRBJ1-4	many	CASTLRGQKKLFF	TGTGCCAGCACCCTGAGGGGGCAGAAAAAACTGTTTTTT
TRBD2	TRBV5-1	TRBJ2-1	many	CASSSSGRGDNEQFF	TGCGCCAGCAGCTCCAGCGGGAGAGGAGACAATGAGCAGTTCTTC
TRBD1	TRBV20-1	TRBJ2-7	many	CSARDTSGTDYEQYF	TGCAGTGCTAGAGATACCTCCGGGACAGACTACGAGCAGTACTTC
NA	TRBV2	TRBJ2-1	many	CASNRESSYNEQFF	TGTGCCAGCAATAGGGAAAGCTCCTACAATGAGCAGTTCTTC
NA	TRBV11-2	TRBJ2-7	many	CASSRPGPSYEQYF	TGTGCCAGCAGCCGACCGGGACCGTCCTACGAGCAGTACTTC
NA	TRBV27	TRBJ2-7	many	CASSPAAGYEQYF	TGTGCCAGCAGCCCCGCTGCTGGGTACGAGCAGTACTTC
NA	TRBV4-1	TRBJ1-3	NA	CASSLPLRGKENTIYF	TGCGCCAGCAGCCTACCCCTCAGGGGCAAAGAAAACACCATATATTTT
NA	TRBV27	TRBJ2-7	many	CASSLNPDPHEQYF	TGTGCCAGCAGTTTAAATCCCGACCCCCACGAGCAGTACTTC
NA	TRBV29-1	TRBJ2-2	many	CSVSRAGELFF	TGCAGCGTGTCGCGGGCCGGGGAGCTGTTTTTT
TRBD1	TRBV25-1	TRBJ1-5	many	CASGTVYSNQPQHF	TGTGCCAGCGGGACAGTTTATAGCAATCAGCCCCAGCATTTT
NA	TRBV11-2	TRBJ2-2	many	CASSLDPLPTGPPGELFF	TGTGCCAGCAGCTTAGATCCCCTTCCGACAGGTCCCCCCGGGGAGCTGTTTTTT
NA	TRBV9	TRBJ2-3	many	CASSTRGSQDTQYF	TGTGCCAGCAGCACTCGAGGGAGCCAGGATACGCAGTATTTT
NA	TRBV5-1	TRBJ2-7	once	CASSLGVTAYEQYF	TGCGCCAGCAGCTTGGGAGTAACCGCCTACGAGCAGTACTTC
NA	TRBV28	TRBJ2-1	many	CASSSFYHEQFF	TGTGCCAGCAGCTCCTTCTACCATGAGCAGTTCTTC
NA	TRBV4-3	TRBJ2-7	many	CASSQGTLAYEQYF	TGCGCCAGCAGCCAGGGAACCCTCGCCTACGAGCAGTACTTC
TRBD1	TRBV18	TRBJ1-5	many	CASSFVDRGNQPQHF	TGTGCCAGCTCTTTCGTTGACAGGGGAAATCAGCCCCAGCATTTT
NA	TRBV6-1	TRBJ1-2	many	CASRPGHLGLGYTF	TGTGCCAGCAGGCCCGGACACCTCGGGCTTGGCTACACCTTC
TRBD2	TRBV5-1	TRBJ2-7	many	CASRVASAGGLFPYEQYF	TGCGCCAGCAGGGTGGCTTCAGCGGGAGGTCTGTTTCCCTACGAGCAGTACTTC
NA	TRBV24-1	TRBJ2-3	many	CATSDDDSRKSRNTDTQYF	TGTGCCACCAGTGATGACGACAGTAGAAAATCACGCAACACAGATACGCAGTATTTT
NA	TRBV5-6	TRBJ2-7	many	CASSPMAFGAYYEQYF	TGTGCCAGCAGCCCGATGGCTTTTGGCGCCTACTACGAGCAGTACTTC